The 30 T cell receptor beta chains below come from one sample, sequenced in a study of blood T cell repertoires in COVID-19. Data came from immunoSEQ multiplex PCR; TCRdb stores just in-frame clones and leaves some out. The profile shows about 230,000 clones, over 75% of them singletons. What was sequenced was peripheral blood. These receptors were taken from a woman aged 80 or older with acute or convalescent COVID-19.

The chain combines TRBV4-1 with TRBJ2-2; TRBD2 agrees at 10 bases. V gave up 5 bases and J gave up 1 base; unmatched junction bases: 7. The length of the CDR3 is 17 residues. Germline-derived CDR1 and CDR2 are MGHRA and YSYEKL. CDR3 sequence: CASSSRAGGGNTGELFF. CDR3 sequence (DNA): TGCGCCAGCAGCTCTCGAGCGGGAGGGGGGAACACCGGGGAGCTGTTTTTT.

In its sample, this clone was seen once. The chain is built from TRBV7-2 and TRBJ1-6, with D unresolved. V was cut by 2 bases and J by 8 bases, with 7 bases left in between. This CDR3 is 13 amino acids long. Germline V lookup: CDR1 SGHTA, CDR2 FQGNSA. The CDR3 region has the DNA TGTGCCAGCAGCTTACCCAGTGATTCACCCCTCCACTTT. The encoded protein is CASSLPSDSPLHF.

This clone was detected a few times. The rearrangement joins TRBV3-1 (or the pseudogene TRBV3-2) to TRBJ2-3, with TRBD2 matching 12 bases. This CDR3 contains 18 residues. Germline V gene lookup returns CDR1 LGHDT and CDR2 YNNKEL (reference sequence). V gave up 3 bases and J gave up 4 bases; unmatched junction bases: 11. CDR3 in DNA: TGTGCCAGCAGCCACGTTCGACTAGCGGGAGTCAGAGCAGATACGCAGTATTTT. Its translation: CASSHVRLAGVRADTQYF.

This clone has just a few counts. V usage is TRBV28 and J usage is TRBJ2-7; D remains unclear. Germline CDR1 and CDR2: MDHEN and SYDVKM. Between the trimmed V and J ends, which lost 11 bases and 0 bases, there was a span of 14 bases. The CDR3 extends over 13 amino acids. CDR3 DNA: TGTGCCTCGTTTTCCCGGAGCTCCTACGAGCAGTACTTC. This encodes CASFSRSSYEQYF.

This clone was seen just once. Written as DNA, the CDR3 is TGTGCCAGCTCACTGGGACAGGGGGGCACAGATACGCAGTATTTT. Its protein product is CASSLGQGGTDTQYF. The chain combines TRBV18 with TRBJ2-3, with TRBD1 matching 11 bases. CDR1 and CDR2 (germline): KGHSH, LQKENI. This CDR3 region has 15 residues. V was clipped by 4 bases and J by 1 base; unmatched bases: 1.

This chain uses TRBV18 with TRBJ2-5; 7 bases line up with TRBD1. The germline V gene has CDR1 KGHSH and CDR2 LQKENI. V lost 2 bases and J lost 5; bases outside the gene matches: 11. The CDR3 extends over 16 amino acids. In DNA, the CDR3 is TGTGCCAGCTCACCAAAAGGCGCACAGGGGTGGGAGACCCAGTACTTC. Its translation is CASSPKGAQGWETQYF.

There are a few counts of this clone. The gene calls are TRBV19 and TRBJ1-5; 8 bases fit TRBD1. V dropped 7 bases and J dropped 1; count of bases not matched to a gene: 6. Germline V lookup: CDR1 LNHDA, CDR2 SQIVND (reference sequence). The CDR3 is made up of 15 amino acids. This chain's CDR3 is CASTQQGGSNQPQHF. The CDR3 nucleotides read TGTGCCAGTACCCAACAGGGGGGAAGCAATCAGCCCCAGCATTTT. Full variable domain (missing parts from reference TRBV19 and TRBJ1-5): DGGITQSPKYLFRKEGQNVTLSCEQNLNHDAMYWYRQDPGQGLRLIYYSQIVNDFQKGDIAEGYSVSREKKESFPLTVTSAQKNPTAFYLCASTQQGGSNQPQHFGDGTRLSIL.

The gene calls are TRBV3-1 (or the pseudogene TRBV3-2) and TRBJ2-2; 8 bases align to TRBD1. V lost 1 base and J lost 3; bases outside the gene matches: 1. The CDR3 totals 15 residues. From germline, CDR1 is LGHDT and CDR2 YNNKEL (reference sequence). The CDR3 reads CASSQGTGYTGELFF. The CDR3 nucleotides read TGTGCCAGCAGCCAAGGGACAGGGTACACCGGGGAGCTGTTTTTT.

V and J are TRBV9 and TRBJ2-1; 12 bases line up with TRBD2. Germline V gene data show CDR1 as SGDLS and CDR2 as YYNGEE. The CDR3 sequence is 17 residues long. Losses at the gene ends were 4 bases for V and 7 bases for J; bases not matched to a gene: 12. CDR3 region: CASSPRPMTSGGNEQFF. The CDR3 bases are TGTGCCAGCAGCCCCCGCCCGATGACTAGCGGGGGAAATGAGCAGTTCTTC.

The chain carries TRBV4-2 and TRBJ1-4; unclear D gene. Trimming took 4 bases from V and 10 from J, leaving 10 bases between them. Germline assignment: CDR1 LGHNA and CDR2 YNFKEQ. This CDR3 has 12 residues. CDR3 amino acids: CASSPTEGKLFF. CDR3 bases: TGTGCCAGCAGCCCTACAGAGGGAAAACTGTTTTTT.

The CDR3 loop reads CSVPRTAENTEAFF. DNA of the CDR3: TGCAGCGTTCCCAGGACAGCGGAGAACACTGAAGCTTTCTTT. V gene TRBV29-1 combines with J gene TRBJ1-1; D may be TRBD1 (6 bases). This CDR3 comprises 14 residues. In germline, CDR1 is SQVTM, CDR2 ANQGSEA. V lost 5 bases and J lost 1, with 14 bases in between.

The chain carries TRBV19 and TRBJ1-2, with D perhaps TRBD1 (5 bases). Trimming took off 7 bases at V and 4 bases at J, with 13 bases between the two ends. The length of the CDR3 is 13 residues. Germline-derived CDR1 and CDR2 are LNHDA and SQIVND (reference sequence). The CDR3: CASTPGLSYGYTF. The CDR3 DNA reads TGTGCCAGTACCCCGGGACTGTCCTATGGCTACACCTTC.

The chain is built from TRBV5-1 and TRBJ2-3; D is possibly TRBD1 (6 bases). V was trimmed by 6 bases and J by 3 bases, leaving 20 bases between them. CDR3 length: 16 amino acids. Germline values: CDR1 SGHRS, CDR2 YFSETQ. CDR3 bases: TGCGCCAGCAACAAACTCGCAACAGGGTATACAGATACGCAGTATTTT. It specifies CASNKLATGYTDTQYF.

The chain couples TRBV27 to TRBJ1-6; D call uncertain. CDR1 and CDR2 from the germline V gene are MNHEY and SMNVEV (reference sequence). V lost 0 bases and J lost 0, with 6 bases in between. The CDR3 has 16 residues. The CDR3 loop reads CASSLSGSSYNSPLHF. CDR3 DNA: TGTGCCAGCAGTTTATCCGGGAGCTCCTATAATTCACCCCTCCACTTT.

This chain connects TRBV18 to TRBJ1-1, with TRBD1 matching 8 bases. Germline V CDR1 and CDR2: KGHSH, LQKENI. The V gene end was trimmed by 3 bases and the J gene end by 2 bases; junction bases not matched to a gene: 5. The CDR3 totals 15 residues. CDR3 bases: TGTGCCAGCTCACCGGGACAGGACCTCAACACTGAAGCTTTCTTT. Translated: CASSPGQDLNTEAFF.

V gene TRBV19 combines with J gene TRBJ1-1; tentatively, D is TRBD1 (6 bases). The CDR3 is 11 residues long. The ends were cut back, 10 bases at V and 4 bases at J, with 10 bases in the middle. Germline-derived CDR1 and CDR2 are LNHDA and SQIVND (reference sequence). This CDR3 reads CAIQGPTEAFF. The CDR3 coding sequence is TGTGCCATACAGGGCCCCACTGAAGCTTTCTTT. The variable domain in full, with the rest retrieved from reference TRBV19 and TRBJ1-1, is DGGITQSPKYLFRKEGQNVTLSCEQNLNHDAMYWYRQDPGQGLRLIYYSQIVNDFQKGDIAEGYSVSREKKESFPLTVTSAQKNPTAFYLCAIQGPTEAFFGQGTRLTVV.

This chain joins TRBV11-2 and TRBJ1-1; weak D call: TRBD1 (5 bases). CDR3 size: 14 residues. From germline, CDR1 is SGHAT and CDR2 FQNNGV. V was pared by 3 bases and J by 1 base, with 9 bases between. Written as DNA, the CDR3 is TGTGCCAGCAGCTTGGCGGGGGGGAACACTGAAGCTTTCTTT. Its protein product is CASSLAGGNTEAFF.

The rearrangement uses TRBV18 and TRBJ1-1, with D unresolved. This CDR3 contains 13 residues. Germline lookup yields CDR1 KGHSH and CDR2 LQKENI. V shed 5 bases and J shed 8 bases, with 15 bases lying between them. CDR3 region: CASSAQYVTEAFF. The CDR3, as DNA: TGTGCCAGCTCAGCCCAGTATGTTACCGAAGCTTTCTTT.

The V call is TRBV7-3, the J call TRBJ1-1; D not resolved. The CDR3 is made up of 13 amino acids. CDR1 and CDR2 from the germline V gene are SGHTA and FQGTGA. With 6 bases removed from V and 4 bases from J, the gap between germline ends came to 12 bases. CDR3 loop: CASRLTRTTEAFF. The DNA of the CDR3 is TGTGCCAGCAGGCTAACTAGGACCACTGAAGCTTTCTTT.

The V gene is TRBV6-5, the J gene TRBJ2-1, with D possibly being TRBD1 (6 bases). V shed 2 bases and J shed 2 bases, with 10 bases lying between them. Per the germline V gene, CDR1 is MNHEY and CDR2 is SVGAGI. The CDR3 contains 15 residues. CDR3 DNA: TGTGCCAGCAGTTACCGGGACACCACCTACAATGAGCAGTTCTTC. Its translation: CASSYRDTTYNEQFF.

The chain has TRBV5-1 and TRBJ1-6; D unclear. Between the trimmed V and J ends, which lost 0 bases and 13 bases, there was a span of 14 bases. This CDR3 is built from 14 residues. Germline V gives CDR1 SGHRS, CDR2 YFSETQ. The CDR3 sequence is CASSLETPGQPLHF. The CDR3, as DNA: TGCGCCAGCAGCTTGGAGACACCTGGTCAGCCCCTCCACTTT. Full variable domain (missing parts from reference TRBV5-1 and TRBJ1-6): KAGVTQTPRYLIKTRGQQVTLSCSPISGHRSVSWYQQTPGQGLQFLFEYFSETQRNKGNFPGRFSGRQFSNSRSEMNVSTLELGDSALYLCASSLETPGQPLHFGNGTRLTVT.

This clone was detected a few times. The chain couples TRBV10-1 to TRBJ2-5, with D tentatively TRBD1 (6 bases). Per the germline V gene, CDR1 is WNHNN and CDR2 is SYGVQD (reference sequence). Deletions cut 3 bases from V and 3 bases from J, with 14 bases between. The CDR3 loop spans 15 amino acids. Here the CDR3 DNA reads TGCGCCAGCAGTGATAGTGGACAGCCCAAAGAGACCCAGTACTTC. Its protein is CASSDSGQPKETQYF.

The chain joins TRBV5-1 to TRBJ1-1; D is undetermined. Germline values: CDR1 SGHRS, CDR2 YFSETQ. The V and J ends lost 0 bases and 4 bases respectively, with 13 bases between them. The CDR3 runs to 15 residues. The CDR3: CASSLAAPPGTEAFF. The CDR3 DNA sequence: TGCGCCAGCAGCTTGGCCGCCCCCCCGGGCACTGAAGCTTTCTTT.

The CDR3 protein is CASSPAQMNTEAFF. The CDR3 DNA is TGTGCCAGCTCACCTGCACAGATGAACACTGAAGCTTTCTTT. The V and J genes are TRBV18 and TRBJ1-1; D is uncertain. Germline values: CDR1 KGHSH, CDR2 LQKENI. This CDR3 is 14 amino acids long. The V end was cut by 3 bases, the J end by 0 bases, with 8 bases between.

The chain combines TRBV28 with TRBJ2-3; 8 bases align to TRBD1. J lost 3 bases, V lost 5 bases, and 7 bases had no gene match. This CDR3 is 15 amino acids long. From germline, CDR1 is MDHEN and CDR2 SYDVKM. CDR3 in DNA: TGTGCCAGCAGTGCCAGGGGGCGGGGAACAGATACGCAGTATTTT. It codes for CASSARGRGTDTQYF.

This sequence joins TRBV5-1 and TRBJ2-1; 10 bases agree with TRBD2. The germline CDR1 and CDR2 sequences are SGHRS and YFSETQ. The CDR3 extends over 16 amino acids. V shed 3 bases and J 8 bases; nucleotides not matched to a gene: 11. CDR3 in DNA: TGCGCCAGCAGCTCGATCTCTAGCGGGAGTCTGGATGAGCAGTTCTTC. Its protein product is CASSSISSGSLDEQFF.

This clone has at least ten counts. The gene calls are TRBV19 and TRBJ1-6, with 7 bases fitting TRBD1. With 5 bases clipped from V and 7 bases from J, the junction kept 11 bases outside the gene matches. Germline loops: CDR1 LNHDA, CDR2 SQIVND (reference sequence). The CDR3 is 16 amino acids. The CDR3 sequence: CASSGDRDSLNSPLHF. For the CDR3, the DNA is TGTGCCAGTAGTGGAGACCGGGACAGCCTAAATTCACCCCTCCACTTT.

J is TRBJ2-7 and V is TRBV11-2; 9 bases align to TRBD2. The V and J ends lost 3 bases and 4 bases, in that order; junction bases with no gene match: 13. The CDR3 consists of 17 residues. Germline V gives CDR1 SGHAT, CDR2 FQNNGV. The CDR3 nucleotides read TGTGCCAGCAGCTTCTACCGACCTAGCGGGAAAGAGTACGAGCAGTACTTC. As protein: CASSFYRPSGKEYEQYF.

The CDR3 sequence: CASSQGGGRNNQPQHF. The CDR3, as DNA: TGTGCCAGCAGCCAGGGAGGGGGGCGGAACAATCAGCCCCAGCATTTT. The V call is TRBV7-6, the J call TRBJ1-5; D perhaps matches TRBD1 (6 bases). The germline CDR1 and CDR2 sequences are SGHVS and FNYEAQ. Trimming shortened V by 5 bases and J by 3 bases, and 17 bases separated the two germline ends. The CDR3 totals 16 residues.

V usage is TRBV7-8 and J usage is TRBJ2-3; D ambiguous. The CDR3 has 12 residues. The V end was cut by 5 bases, the J end by 3 bases, with 6 bases between. Looked up from germline, CDR1 is SGHVS and CDR2 is FQNEAQ. The CDR3 is CASSLLTDTQYF. The CDR3 coding sequence is TGTGCCAGCAGCCTACTTACAGATACGCAGTATTTT.